These 31 T cell receptor beta chains originate from one sample sequenced in a study of cytomegalovirus exposure and HLA in healthy donors. PCR involved 60 Vbeta and 13 Jbeta primers. Measured with immunoSEQ multiplex PCR; TCRdb has only the in-frame clones, and not every one. The data hold about 200,000 clones, with 80% to 85% observed a single time. The sequenced sample consisted of PBMCs. Receptors originate from a woman in her thirties or forties in good health and CMV-seronegative.

The chain recombines TRBV4-1 with TRBJ2-3; D gene uncertain. V was pared by 2 bases and J by 0 bases, with 18 bases between. Germline V gene lookup returns CDR1 MGHRA and CDR2 YSYEKL. CDR3 length equals 18 residues. CDR3 DNA: TGCGCCAGCAGCCAACTCCCATCAAGCATTTCGAGCACAGATACGCAGTATTTT. Translated, it gives CASSQLPSSISSTDTQYF.

This clone was seen just once. This chain connects TRBV19 to TRBJ1-2; perhaps TRBD1 as D (6 bases). CDR1 LNHDA and CDR2 SQIVND come from the germline V gene (reference sequence). Trimming left V 7 bases short and J 0 bases short, with 12 bases between. This CDR3 is built from 14 residues. CDR3 protein: CASNSGTPNYGYTF. Written as DNA, the CDR3 is TGTGCCAGTAACTCCGGGACACCTAACTATGGCTACACCTTC.

The V call is TRBV10-2, the J call TRBJ2-1; 11 bases line up with TRBD2. Germline V gene lookup returns CDR1 WSHSY and CDR2 SAAADI. V was clipped by 3 bases and J by 4 bases; unmatched bases: 5. This CDR3 comprises 16 residues. The CDR3 DNA reads as TGCGCCAGCAGTGATGCTAGCGGGAGGACTTACAATGAGCAGTTCTTC. Translating gives CASSDASGRTYNEQFF.

As concerns this clone: Other DNA sequences in this specimen translate into the identical CDR3. The chain employs TRBV18 and TRBJ2-7, with D unclear. Germline V CDR1 and CDR2: KGHSH, LQKENI. The CDR3 contains 13 residues. V was pared by 2 bases and J by 0 bases, with 5 bases between. The CDR3 coding sequence is TGTGCCAGCTCACCAGGCAGCTCCTACGAGCAGTACTTC. Translation gives CASSPGSSYEQYF.

This chain connects TRBV9 to TRBJ2-6; D not certain. Germline values: CDR1 SGDLS, CDR2 YYNGEE. The CDR3 loop spans 17 amino acids. V lost 4 bases to trimming and J lost 0 bases, with 14 bases between them. The CDR3 here is CASSPLLTVSGANVLTF. CDR3 nucleotide sequence: TGTGCCAGCAGCCCCTTATTAACTGTCTCTGGGGCCAACGTCCTGACTTTC.

This sequence joins TRBV27 and TRBJ1-2; 7 bases agree with TRBD1. V shed 5 bases and J 0 bases; nucleotides not matched to a gene: 9. The CDR3 is 16 amino acids. Germline V gene sequence: CDR1 MNHEY, CDR2 SMNVEV (reference sequence). The CDR3 DNA follows: TGTGCCAGCAGTCCGATAGGGGACAGTACTAACTATGGCTACACCTTC. This codes for CASSPIGDSTNYGYTF.

The rearrangement uses TRBV6-6 and TRBJ2-3, with D perhaps TRBD1 (5 bases). The CDR3 length is 15 residues. Trimming took off 4 bases at V and 2 bases at J, with 13 bases between the two ends. The germline CDR1 and CDR2 sequences are MNHNY and SVGAGI (reference sequence). The CDR3, as DNA: TGTGCCAGCAGTTCGACAGCCCGATACACAGATACGCAGTATTTT. Amino acids: CASSSTARYTDTQYF.

The chain recombines TRBV5-4 with TRBJ1-4; TRBD1 might be the D (6 bases). Between the trimmed V and J ends, which lost 2 bases and 7 bases, there was a span of 24 bases. This CDR3 spans 18 amino acids. The V gene's germline CDR1 is SGHNT and CDR2 YYREEE (reference sequence). CDR3 DNA: TGTGCCAGCAGCTTTGGATTCGGCACAGGGAGTCTTGGTGAAAAACTGTTTTTT. Residues: CASSFGFGTGSLGEKLFF.

A word on this clone: The same CDR3 arises from other DNA sequences in this sample as well. This chain joins TRBV11-2 and TRBJ1-2; D gene uncertain. V lost 1 base and J lost 6, with 9 bases in between. Germline CDR1 is SGHAT and CDR2 is FQNNGV. This CDR3 spans 13 amino acids. Here the CDR3 DNA reads TGTGCCAGCAGCTTAGGGCAGTTGGATGGCTACACCTTC. This encodes CASSLGQLDGYTF.

V is TRBV2 and J is TRBJ1-2; 8 bases line up with TRBD1. This CDR3 is built from 13 residues. Trimming at V came to 8 bases and at J to 3 bases, leaving 5 bases not matched to a gene. Germline CDR1 SNHLY, CDR2 FYNNEI. The CDR3 sequence: CASRVGQDYGYTF. CDR3 in DNA: TGTGCCAGCCGAGTGGGACAGGACTATGGCTACACCTTC.

This clone showed up just a few times. The V gene is TRBV15, the J gene TRBJ2-6; TRBD2 matches at 7 bases. Germline CDR1 LNHNV, CDR2 YYDKDF (reference sequence). This CDR3 comprises 17 residues. V trimming: 0 bases; J trimming: 4 bases; junction bases outside the gene matches: 6. DNA for the CDR3: TGTGCCACCAGCAGAGATGGGGAGGGCTCCGGGGCCAACGTCCTGACTTTC. Translation: CATSRDGEGSGANVLTF.

For this clone: One end of the junction does not line up with germline, which may come from a read error. The gene calls are TRBV7-9 and TRBJ2-7, with 7 bases aligning to TRBD1. This CDR3 is built from 14 residues. Germline V gene sequence: CDR1 SEHNR, CDR2 FQNEAQ (reference sequence). The CDR3 DNA sequence: TGTTCCAGCAGCCAGACAGGGAAACACTACGAGCAGTACTTC. It translates to CSSSQTGKHYEQYF.

The chain links TRBV4-1 to TRBJ2-7; D might be TRBD2 (6 bases). The CDR3 consists of 16 residues. Germline assignment: CDR1 MGHRA and CDR2 YSYEKL. The V and J ends lost 1 base and 2 bases respectively, with 15 bases between them. The CDR3 DNA sequence: TGCGCCAGCAGCCAAGGTGACCGGGAGTTCCCCTACGAGCAGTACTTC. It yields the protein CASSQGDREFPYEQYF.

The V and J genes are TRBV6-5 and TRBJ2-7, with D possibly TRBD2 on 5 matching bases. Germline assignment: CDR1 MNHEY and CDR2 SVGAGI. CDR3 length: 14 amino acids. Trimming shortened V by 0 bases and J by 2 bases, and 8 bases separated the two germline ends. The DNA for the CDR3 is TGTGCCAGCAGTTACTCGACCGGGGCCTACGAGCAGTACTTC. It specifies CASSYSTGAYEQYF.

The chain combines TRBV27 with TRBJ2-6; possible D gene TRBD1, 5 bases. The CDR3 runs to 16 residues. Looked up from germline, CDR1 is MNHEY and CDR2 is SMNVEV (reference sequence). V was shortened by 6 bases and J by 0 bases, with 12 bases between the two germline ends. As DNA, the CDR3 is TGTGCCAGCAGCTACAGGCGAAACTCTGGGGCCAACGTCCTGACTTTC. This encodes CASSYRRNSGANVLTF.

The sample holds a few counts of this clone. This chain uses TRBV30 with TRBJ1-3; D gene ambiguous. Trimming stripped 4 bases from V and 2 bases from J, with 15 bases between. CDR1 is GTSNPN, CDR2 SVGIG, per germline (reference sequence). The CDR3 sequence is 15 residues long. The CDR3 loop is CAWTPPGRTGNTIYF. The CDR3 DNA sequence: TGTGCCTGGACCCCTCCAGGAAGAACTGGAAACACCATATATTTT. Based on the CDR3 plus reference TRBV30 and TRBJ1-3, the full variable domain is SQTIHQWPATLVQPVGSPLSLECTVEGTSNPNLYWYRQAAGRGLQLLFYSVGIGQISSEVPQNLSASRPQDRQFILSSKKLLLSDSGFYLCAWTPPGRTGNTIYFGEGSWLTVV.

The genes are TRBV5-6 and TRBJ2-5; D is perhaps TRBD1 (6 bases). Trimming removed 5 bases from V and 1 base from J, with 6 bases in between. The CDR3 has 12 amino acids. In germline, CDR1 is SGHDT, CDR2 YYEEEE. The CDR3 sequence is CASRGAQETQYF. In nucleotides, the CDR3 is TGTGCCAGCAGGGGGGCCCAAGAGACCCAGTACTTC.

Note on this clone: Other nucleotide sequences in the sample specify the same CDR3. The V gene is TRBV30, the J gene TRBJ2-7; D is perhaps TRBD2 (5 bases). CDR1 and CDR2 (germline): GTSNPN, SVGIG (reference sequence). CDR3 length: 12 amino acids. V gave up 2 bases and J gave up 0 bases, with 5 bases separating them. The DNA for the CDR3 is TGTGCCTGGAGTCGGGACTCCTACGAGCAGTACTTC. Translating it yields CAWSRDSYEQYF.

The chain combines TRBV28 with TRBJ2-1; 7 bases align to TRBD2. Germline V gene data show CDR1 as MDHEN and CDR2 as SYDVKM. This CDR3 is built from 14 residues. V was pared by 9 bases and J by 3 bases, with 8 bases of the junction left unmatched. CDR3 sequence reads: CASHRPGGYNEQFF. The CDR3 DNA reads TGTGCCAGTCATCGCCCGGGAGGCTACAATGAGCAGTTCTTC.

Only one count was recorded for this clone. V gene TRBV4-1 combines with J gene TRBJ2-2; TRBD2 might be the D (6 bases). The CDR3 has 16 residues. V was cut by 3 bases and J by 1 base, with 12 bases left in between. The V gene's germline CDR1 is MGHRA and CDR2 YSYEKL. In DNA form, the CDR3 reads TGCGCCAGCAGCCAGATCCCCGGGAGGAACACCGGGGAGCTGTTTTTT. Amino acids: CASSQIPGRNTGELFF.

The chain carries TRBV19 and TRBJ1-5; the D gene is possibly TRBD1 (6 bases). The length of the CDR3 is 16 residues. V was shortened by 4 bases and J by 4 bases, with 17 bases between the two germline ends. Germline CDR1 LNHDA, CDR2 SQIVND (reference sequence). The CDR3 region has the DNA TGTGCCAGTAGTACACACAGGGATGGGGGAAATCAGCCCCAGCATTTT. This encodes CASSTHRDGGNQPQHF.

The chain recombines TRBV19 with TRBJ1-4; D possibly corresponds to TRBD1 (6 bases). This CDR3 spans 14 amino acids. Germline V gene data show CDR1 as LNHDA and CDR2 as SQIVND (reference sequence). V was pared by 4 bases and J by 4 bases, with 10 bases between. CDR3 coding DNA: TGTGCCAGTAGTACGGGCAGGGGTAATGAAAAACTGTTTTTT. Translation gives CASSTGRGNEKLFF.

J is TRBJ2-7 and V is TRBV7-9, with 9 bases identical to TRBD1. The length of the CDR3 is 14 residues. Unmatched junction bases numbered 12, after V lost 8 bases and J lost 7 bases. Germline V CDR1 and CDR2: SEHNR, FQNEAQ (reference sequence). CDR3: CASGRGTGIREQYF. The DNA of the CDR3 is TGTGCCAGCGGTCGGGGGACAGGGATTCGAGAGCAGTACTTC.

This clone was counted at least ten times. This chain connects TRBV6-5 to TRBJ1-1, with 7 nucleotides matching TRBD1. Germline V gene lookup returns CDR1 MNHEY and CDR2 SVGAGI. The CDR3 has 15 residues. V trimming: 0 bases; J trimming: 5 bases; junction bases outside the gene matches: 6. The DNA for the CDR3 is TGTGCCAGCAGTTACTCGACACAGGGGCGGACTGAAGCTTTCTTT. Amino acids: CASSYSTQGRTEAFF.

CDR3 amino acids: CASTSRSGANVLTF. DNA for the CDR3: TGTGCCAGCACCTCTCGTTCTGGGGCCAACGTCCTGACTTTC. The rearrangement uses TRBV6-5 and TRBJ2-6; D uncertain. From germline, CDR1 is MNHEY and CDR2 SVGAGI. Trimming removed 7 bases at V and 1 base at J, with 8 bases between. The CDR3 runs 14 residues.

The CDR3 DNA is TGCGCCAGCAGGGTCCTTGGCGGGCTGGGGACAAATACGCAGTATTTT. Residues: CASRVLGGLGTNTQYF. The chain has TRBV5-1 and TRBJ2-3; D perhaps matches TRBD1 (6 bases). From germline, CDR1 is SGHRS and CDR2 YFSETQ. Deletions cut 5 bases from V and 7 bases from J, with 23 bases between. The CDR3 is 16 residues long.

This clone came up once. The rearrangement joins TRBV5-1 to TRBJ2-5, with D tentatively TRBD1 (6 bases). The J call may be wrong; the DNA end is better matched by TRBJ2-7. Germline V gene data show CDR1 as SGHRS and CDR2 as YFSETQ. The CDR3 is 12 amino acids. The CDR3 DNA follows: TGCGCCAGCAGGGGGGCAGCCTACGAGCAGTACTTC. Amino acid sequence: CASRGAAYEQYF.

The chain is built from TRBV5-4 and TRBJ2-7; 9 nucleotides agree with TRBD1. The CDR3 is 14 residues long. CDR1 is SGHNT, CDR2 YYREEE, per germline (reference sequence). V lost 2 bases to trimming and J lost 5 bases; unmatched junction nucleotides: 5. CDR3 in amino acids: CASSFGQGYNEQYF. CDR3 DNA: TGTGCCAGCAGCTTTGGACAGGGGTATAACGAGCAGTACTTC.

This chain connects TRBV5-1 to TRBJ1-3; TRBD1 matches 9 bases. J was trimmed by 0 bases and V by 3 bases; bases with no gene match: 7. The germline V gene encodes CDR1 SGHRS and CDR2 YFSETQ. The CDR3 loop spans 17 amino acids. CDR3 protein: CASSSGQGSLSGNTIYF. The CDR3 DNA is TGCGCCAGCAGCTCCGGACAGGGGAGCCTCTCTGGAAACACCATATATTTT.

CDR3 nucleotide sequence: TGTGCCAGCAGTTTATCTAGGGGGTTCCAGATGGATAATTCACCCCTCCACTTT. This encodes CASSLSRGFQMDNSPLHF. The genes are TRBV27 and TRBJ1-6; weak D call: TRBD1 (6 bases). CDR3 size: 18 residues. The germline CDR1 and CDR2 sequences are MNHEY and SMNVEV (reference sequence). The germline V and J ends were trimmed by 0 bases and 5 bases, with 17 bases remaining between them.

This clone was detected only once. The chain links TRBV6-6 to TRBJ2-7; D possibly corresponds to TRBD2 (5 bases). Trimming pared 6 bases from V and 6 bases from J, leaving 18 bases between. Germline lookup yields CDR1 MNHNY and CDR2 SVGAGI (reference sequence). The CDR3 is 14 amino acids. The DNA for the CDR3 is TGTGCCAGCAGGGATCCGATGGGGAGAGGCGAGCAGTACTTC. This encodes CASRDPMGRGEQYF.